This TCR beta chain was recovered during a study of post-analysis software for immune sequencing data. Findings and limits, study-wide: Comparison of patients with controls showed roughly five TRBV segments more frequent in patients, TRBV5-6, TRBV5-1 and TRBV20-1 among them. Relative to controls, patients with multiple sclerosis showed significantly lower normalized Chao1 diversity. Strong co-clustering by F measure linked samples that shared a preparation batch.

Included in the TCR beta cDNA libraries were unique molecular identifiers. TCRdb redid the calling of the PCR reads with MiXCR, one entry per CDR3 protein. The sample includes fewer than 850,000 distinct CDR3 sequences, roughly 30% seen only once; the top ten take around 0.56%. The CDR3 is 14 amino acids. CDR1 is MNHNS and CDR2 is SASEGT in the germline V gene. As for this clonotype: Its antigen is unidentified. At one end, the junction sequence differs from germline, possibly due to a read error.

The material sequenced was blood. The genes are TRBV6-1 and TRBJ2-7; perhaps TRBD1 as D (6 bases). The clonotype was recovered from a girl between 10 and 17 years old with multiple sclerosis. CDR3 bases: TGTGCCAGCACTGAAGGTCCAGGGGCCTACGAGCAGTACTTC. This encodes CASTEGPGAYEQYF.